Shown below are 21 T cell receptor beta chains from a single sample sequenced in a study of metastatic and nonmetastatic thyroid tumors. With MiXCR, TCRdb reprocessed the PCR reads. The sample holds roughly 40,000 clones, about 17% seen once. Thyroid surgery was performed in patients who had received no treatment beforehand. Sequencing was performed on blood. These receptors were collected from a female donor with papillary thyroid cancer or a benign thyroid nodule (not recorded which). Some clones in this sample may be carry-over from other donors' samples.

This clone was seen many times. The rearrangement uses TRBV30 and TRBJ2-1; 9 positions agree with TRBD1. V lost 6 bases and J lost 8; bases outside the gene matches: 8. This CDR3 is built from 13 residues. Germline V lookup: CDR1 GTSNPN, CDR2 SVGIG (reference sequence). The CDR3 coding sequence is TGTGCCTGCACGGGGACAGGGATGTATGAGCAGTTCTTC. Translating it yields CACTGTGMYEQFF.

At least ten counts were recorded for this clone. The rearrangement links TRBV2 to TRBJ2-3; 11 bases are shared with TRBD1. The trim removed 6 bases at V and 5 bases at J, leaving 7 bases unmatched. The V gene's germline CDR1 is SNHLY and CDR2 FYNNEI. The CDR3 spans 15 residues. The CDR3 region is CASSVPDRGLDTQYF. CDR3 coding DNA: TGTGCCAGCAGCGTCCCGGACAGGGGGCTAGATACGCAGTATTTT.

This clone occurred many times. The chain has TRBV29-1 and TRBJ2-1, with 10 bases matching TRBD1. The CDR3 spans 13 residues. After removal of 5 bases from V and 7 bases from J, the junction contained 5 bases not matched to a gene. Germline V CDR1 and CDR2: SQVTM, ANQGSEA. The CDR3 DNA follows: TGCAGCGTTATCGACAGGGGGCAGAATGAGCAGTTCTTC. Translation: CSVIDRGQNEQFF.

This clone was recorded at least ten times. The chain links TRBV7-2 to TRBJ1-2, with TRBD1 identical over 7 bases. Trimming cost V 5 bases and J 2 bases; bases outside gene matches: 14. Germline V gene lookup returns CDR1 SGHTA and CDR2 FQGNSA. CDR3 size: 17 residues. In DNA form, the CDR3 reads TGTGCCAGCAGCCCACCGGCGGCGGACAGGCGAAACTATGGCTACACCTTC. Translated: CASSPPAADRRNYGYTF.

In this sample, this clone turned up many times. The junction departs from germline at one end; a sequencing error may be responsible. The rearrangement joins TRBV28 to TRBJ2-1; D gene unclear. Germline values: CDR1 MDHEN, CDR2 SYDVKM. The CDR3 runs to 11 residues. The CDR3 reads CASSSFNEQFF. CDR3 coding DNA: TGTGCCAGCAGTTCCTTCAATGAGCAGTTCTTC.

In this sample, this clone turned up many times. The chain employs TRBV10-1 and TRBJ1-6; D is uncertain. V was cut by 5 bases and J by 7 bases, with 9 bases left in between. Germline assignment: CDR1 WNHNN and CDR2 SYGVQD (reference sequence). This CDR3 region has 13 residues. CDR3 nucleotides: TGCGCCAGCAGTTCGAGAGAGAATTCACCCCTCCACTTT. Its translation is CASSSRENSPLHF.

This clone was observed many times. The chain is built from TRBV18 and TRBJ1-1, with D possibly TRBD1 on 6 matching bases. Germline-derived CDR1 and CDR2 are KGHSH and LQKENI. This CDR3 has 15 residues. V gave up 5 bases and J gave up 4 bases, with 17 bases separating them. CDR3 protein: CASSRDRPPATEAFF. The CDR3 region has the DNA TGTGCCAGCTCAAGAGACAGGCCGCCGGCCACTGAAGCTTTCTTT.

This clone was seen ten or more times. The rearrangement joins TRBV4-1 to TRBJ1-2, with unresolved D. The V end was cut by 0 bases, the J end by 6 bases, with 5 bases between. Germline values: CDR1 MGHRA, CDR2 YSYEKL. This CDR3 contains 12 residues. CDR3 residues: CASSQEGDGYTF. The CDR3, as DNA: TGCGCCAGCAGCCAAGAGGGCGATGGCTACACCTTC.

This clone was picked up one time. This may arise from a read error, as a much more abundant clone is one base away. The rearrangement joins TRBV5-4 to TRBJ1-6; 7 bases map to TRBD1. Germline trimming cut 6 bases from V and 10 bases from J; bases unmatched to any gene: 10. In germline, CDR1 is SGHNT, CDR2 YYREEE (reference sequence). CDR3 length: 14 residues. The CDR3: CASIDDREKSPLHF. In nucleotides, the CDR3 is TGTGCCAGCATCGATGACAGGGAGAAATCACCCCTCCACTTT. Together with reference TRBV5-4 and TRBJ1-6, the CDR3 gives the full variable domain: ETGVTQSPTHLIKTRGQQVTLRCSSQSGHNTVSWYQQALGQGPQFIFQYYREEENGRGNFPPRFSGLQFPNYSSELNVNALELDDSALYLCASIDDREKSPLHFGNGTRLTVT.

The chain is built from TRBV28 and TRBJ2-7; TRBD1 aligns across 8 bases. Germline CDR1 is MDHEN and CDR2 is SYDVKM. This CDR3 is built from 19 residues. Unmatched junction bases numbered 15, after V lost 2 bases and J lost 0 bases. Here the CDR3 reads CASSLERDRWTTSSYEQYF. CDR3 sequence (DNA): TGTGCCAGCAGTTTAGAAAGGGACAGGTGGACTACGAGCTCCTACGAGCAGTACTTC.

This clone appeared a few times. A much larger clone sits a single nucleotide away, making a read error possible. The chain combines TRBV18 with TRBJ2-7; D possibly matches TRBD1 or TRBD2 (6 bases each). Germline CDR1 is KGHSH and CDR2 is LQKENI. This CDR3 is 14 amino acids long. The V and J ends lost 3 bases and 6 bases respectively, with 15 bases between them. The CDR3 DNA reads as TGTGCCAGCTCACCGGGATTAGGGGGACTCGAGCAGTACTTC. Its protein is CASSPGLGGLEQYF.

This clone was recorded at least ten times. This chain links TRBV14 with TRBJ2-2, with TRBD1 as a possible D gene (6 bases). V lost 6 bases, J lost 4 bases, and 18 bases lay in between. This CDR3 comprises 16 residues. The germline V gene has CDR1 SGHDN and CDR2 FVKESK. CDR3 in DNA: TGTGCCAGCAGTCACGACAGGTGGACGAGCACCGGGGAGCTGTTTTTT. Protein product: CASSHDRWTSTGELFF.

In its sample, this clone was seen many times. V is TRBV5-6 and J is TRBJ1-2; a weak D match, TRBD1 (5 bases). Trimming removed 0 bases at V and 8 bases at J, with 11 bases between. CDR1 is SGHDT and CDR2 is YYEEEE in the germline V gene. The CDR3 spans 13 residues. The CDR3, as DNA: TGTGCCAGCAGCTTGGCCGGGGGTGGAGGCTACACCTTC. Protein sequence: CASSLAGGGGYTF.

The chain carries TRBV6-4 and TRBJ2-3, with a tentative D call TRBD2 (6 bases). V dropped 2 bases and J dropped 9 bases, with 12 bases sitting between them. The germline gives CDR1 MRHNA, CDR2 SNTAGT. This CDR3 is 13 amino acids long. This chain's CDR3 is CASSDGGTSTQYF. The CDR3 DNA reads TGTGCCAGCAGTGACGGGGGGACTTCCACGCAGTATTTT.

This clone showed up just a few times. This may be a read error, as it is one base from a much larger clone. The same CDR3 is also encoded by other DNA sequences in this sample. The chain uses TRBV7-3 and TRBJ1-5; possibly TRBD1 for D (6 bases). Trimming shortened V by 6 bases and J by 2 bases, and 23 bases separated the two germline ends. Germline V gives CDR1 SGHTA, CDR2 FQGTGA. The CDR3 has 18 residues. CDR3 amino acids: CASSQQGWRPDGNQPQHF. CDR3 DNA: TGTGCCAGCAGTCAACAGGGATGGAGACCGGATGGCAATCAGCCCCAGCATTTT.

The genes are TRBV6-1 and TRBJ1-6, with D perhaps matching TRBD1 (5 bases). V dropped 4 bases and J dropped 4 bases, with 8 bases sitting between them. Germline V gives CDR1 MNHNS, CDR2 SASEGT. CDR3 length: 14 amino acids. The CDR3 DNA follows: TGTGCCAGCAGTGGCGGGACTTATAATTCACCCCTCCACTTT. Translation gives CASSGGTYNSPLHF.

This clone was found many times. The chain carries TRBV6-1 and TRBJ1-2, with TRBD1 as a possible D gene (5 bases). CDR1 MNHNS and CDR2 SASEGT come from the germline V gene. The CDR3 runs to 15 residues. Trimming removed 6 bases from V and 1 base from J, with 15 bases in between. CDR3 amino acids: CASSGDSVLNYGYTF. The CDR3 DNA reads as TGTGCCAGCAGCGGAGACAGCGTCCTTAACTATGGCTACACCTTC.

The V gene is TRBV20-1, the J gene TRBJ2-5; D is perhaps TRBD1 or TRBD2 (5 bases each). This CDR3 spans 19 amino acids. CDR1 is DFQATT, CDR2 SNEGSKA, per germline (reference sequence). With 6 bases removed from V and 12 bases from J, the gap between germline ends came to 41 bases. The CDR3 loop is CSARGWQGDFLRSRETKYF. CDR3 nucleotide sequence: TGCAGTGCCCGTGGGTGGCAGGGAGATTTCCTCCGCTCGCGAGAAACCAAGTACTTC.

In this sample, this clone turned up many times. This chain uses TRBV13 with TRBJ2-7; the D gene is possibly TRBD2 (6 bases). The CDR3 is made up of 14 amino acids. V lost 0 bases, J lost 6 bases, and 12 bases lay in between. Per the germline V gene, CDR1 is PRHDT and CDR2 is FYEKMQ (reference sequence). The CDR3 DNA reads as TGTGCCAGCAGCTTAGGCCGTTTGGGAGGCGAGCAGTACTTC. Translation: CASSLGRLGGEQYF.

The table lists this clone with a count of one. This may be a read error: a much more frequent sequence differs by one nucleotide. The rearrangement joins TRBV9 to TRBJ2-3, with D unclear. The CDR3 sequence is 13 residues long. Per germline, CDR1 SGDLS and CDR2 YYNGEE. The DNA for the CDR3 is TGTGCCTGCAGCGTAGAGGTGACATATACGCAGTATTTT. It specifies CACSVEVTYTQYF.

This clone has ten or more counts. The V gene is TRBV20-1, the J gene TRBJ2-7, with D possibly being TRBD2 (5 bases). The CDR3 covers 16 residues. Trimming took 6 bases from V and 0 from J, leaving 21 bases between them. Germline CDR1 DFQATT, CDR2 SNEGSKA (reference sequence). DNA for the CDR3: TGCAGTGCCCCCGAGAGGGAGCGGTCCGGCTCCTACGAGCAGTACTTC. This gives the protein CSAPERERSGSYEQYF.